This TCR beta chain was obtained from a study of blood T cell repertoires in COVID-19. V gave up 5 bases and J gave up 2 bases; unmatched junction bases: 5. This CDR3 contains 14 residues. Germline V gene sequence: CDR1 MNHEY, CDR2 SVGAGI. TCRdb's copy holds only in-frame clones and misses some; the assay was immunoSEQ multiplex PCR. The top ten clones hold approximately 27% of a sample with around 130,000 clones, roughly nine tenths of them seen once. The origin of this receptor is a man between 70 and 80 years old with active or convalescent COVID-19. The sequenced sample was peripheral blood. V is TRBV6-5 and J is TRBJ1-2, with 7 bases that match TRBD1. CDR3 amino acids: CASSTMTGNYGYTF. The DNA for the CDR3 is TGTGCCAGCAGTACGATGACAGGGAACTATGGCTACACCTTC.